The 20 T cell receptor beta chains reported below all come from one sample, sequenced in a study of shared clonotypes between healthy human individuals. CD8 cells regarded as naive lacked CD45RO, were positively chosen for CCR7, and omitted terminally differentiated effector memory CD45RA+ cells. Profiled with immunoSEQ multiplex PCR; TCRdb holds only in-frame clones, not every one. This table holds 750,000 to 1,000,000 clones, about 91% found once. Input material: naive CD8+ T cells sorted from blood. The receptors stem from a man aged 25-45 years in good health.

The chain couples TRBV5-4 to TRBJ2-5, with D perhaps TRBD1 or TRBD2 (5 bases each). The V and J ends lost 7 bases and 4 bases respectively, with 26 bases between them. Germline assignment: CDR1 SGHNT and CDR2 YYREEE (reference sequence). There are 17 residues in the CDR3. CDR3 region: CASSGRDQGMPGETQYF. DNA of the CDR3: TGTGCCAGCTCGGGTCGGGATCAGGGAATGCCGGGAGAGACCCAGTACTTC.

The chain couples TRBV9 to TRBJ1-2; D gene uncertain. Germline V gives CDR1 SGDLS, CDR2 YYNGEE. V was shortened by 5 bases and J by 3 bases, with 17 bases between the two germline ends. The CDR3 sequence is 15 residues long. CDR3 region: CASSHIDQADYGYTF. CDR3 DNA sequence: TGTGCCAGCAGTCATATCGACCAGGCGGACTATGGCTACACCTTC.

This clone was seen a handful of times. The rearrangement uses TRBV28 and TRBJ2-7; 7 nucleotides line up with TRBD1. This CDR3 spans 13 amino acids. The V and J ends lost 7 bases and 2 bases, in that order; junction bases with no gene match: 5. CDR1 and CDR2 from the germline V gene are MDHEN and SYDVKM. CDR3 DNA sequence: TGTGCCAGCACCGAGGGACAGACCTACGAGCAGTACTTC. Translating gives CASTEGQTYEQYF.

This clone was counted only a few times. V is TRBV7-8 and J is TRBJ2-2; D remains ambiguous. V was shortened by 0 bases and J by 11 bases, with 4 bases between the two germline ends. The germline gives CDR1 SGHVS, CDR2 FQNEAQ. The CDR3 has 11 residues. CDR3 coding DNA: TGTGCCAGCAGCTTAGCGCCCGAGCTGTTTTTT. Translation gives CASSLAPELFF. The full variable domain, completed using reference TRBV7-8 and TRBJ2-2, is GAGVSQSPRYKVAKRGQDVALRCDPISGHVSLFWYQQALGQGPEFLTYFQNEAQLDKSGLPSDRFFAERPEGSVSTLKIQRTQQEDSAVYLCASSLAPELFFGEGSRLTVL.

Written as DNA, the CDR3 is TGTGCCAGCAGTGGCGGGCAGGGGCTGAACACTGAAGCTTTCTTT. Its protein product is CASSGGQGLNTEAFF. The chain links TRBV6-1 to TRBJ1-1, with D possibly TRBD1 on 6 matching bases. Germline V gene data show CDR1 as MNHNS and CDR2 as SASEGT. Trimming left V 4 bases short and J 0 bases short, with 12 bases between. The CDR3 is 15 amino acids.

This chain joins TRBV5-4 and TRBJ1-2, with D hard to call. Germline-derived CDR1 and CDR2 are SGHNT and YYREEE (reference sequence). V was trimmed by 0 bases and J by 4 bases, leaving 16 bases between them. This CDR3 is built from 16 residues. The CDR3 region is CASSLGPGDKLYGYTF. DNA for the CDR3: TGTGCCAGCAGCTTGGGGCCCGGGGATAAACTCTATGGCTACACCTTC.

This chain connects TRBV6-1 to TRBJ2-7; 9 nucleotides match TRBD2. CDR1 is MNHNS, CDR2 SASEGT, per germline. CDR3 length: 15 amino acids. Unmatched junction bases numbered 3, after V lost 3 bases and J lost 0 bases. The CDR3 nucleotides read TGTGCCAGCAGTGATTGGACTAGCGACTCCTACGAGCAGTACTTC. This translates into CASSDWTSDSYEQYF.

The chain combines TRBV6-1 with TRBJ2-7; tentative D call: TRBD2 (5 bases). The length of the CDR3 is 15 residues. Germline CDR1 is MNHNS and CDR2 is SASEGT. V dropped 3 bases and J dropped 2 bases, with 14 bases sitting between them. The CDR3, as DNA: TGTGCCAGCAGTGAGAGGGCCGGGCTCGCCTACGAGCAGTACTTC. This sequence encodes CASSERAGLAYEQYF.

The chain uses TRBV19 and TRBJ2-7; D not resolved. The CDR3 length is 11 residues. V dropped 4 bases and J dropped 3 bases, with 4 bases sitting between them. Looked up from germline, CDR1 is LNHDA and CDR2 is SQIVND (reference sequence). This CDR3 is CASSKDYEQYF. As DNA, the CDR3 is TGTGCCAGTAGTAAAGACTACGAGCAGTACTTC.

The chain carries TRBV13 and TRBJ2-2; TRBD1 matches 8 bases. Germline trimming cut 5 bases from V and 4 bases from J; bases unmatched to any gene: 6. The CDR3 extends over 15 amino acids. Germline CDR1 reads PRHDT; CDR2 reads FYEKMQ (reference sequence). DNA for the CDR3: TGTGCCAGCAGCAAGACAGGGGATGCCACCGGGGAGCTGTTTTTT. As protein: CASSKTGDATGELFF.

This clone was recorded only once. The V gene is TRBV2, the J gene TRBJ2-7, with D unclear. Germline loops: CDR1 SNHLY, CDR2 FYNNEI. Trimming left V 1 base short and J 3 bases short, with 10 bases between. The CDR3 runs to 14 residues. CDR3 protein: CASSEGGGDYEQYF. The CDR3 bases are TGTGCCAGCAGTGAAGGCGGTGGAGACTACGAGCAGTACTTC.

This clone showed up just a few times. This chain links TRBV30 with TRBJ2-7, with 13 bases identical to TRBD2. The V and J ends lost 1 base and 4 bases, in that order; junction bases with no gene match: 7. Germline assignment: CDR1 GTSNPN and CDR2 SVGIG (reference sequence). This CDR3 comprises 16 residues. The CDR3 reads CAWSAPWTSGSYEQYF. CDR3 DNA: TGTGCCTGGAGTGCACCCTGGACTAGCGGGAGTTACGAGCAGTACTTC.

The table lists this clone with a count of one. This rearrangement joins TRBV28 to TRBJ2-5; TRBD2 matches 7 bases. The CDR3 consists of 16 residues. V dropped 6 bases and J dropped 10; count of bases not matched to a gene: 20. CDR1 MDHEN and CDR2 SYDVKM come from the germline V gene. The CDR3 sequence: CASSPIDAGAPQHQYF. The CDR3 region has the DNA TGTGCCAGCAGCCCGATCGACGCGGGAGCCCCCCAACACCAGTACTTC.

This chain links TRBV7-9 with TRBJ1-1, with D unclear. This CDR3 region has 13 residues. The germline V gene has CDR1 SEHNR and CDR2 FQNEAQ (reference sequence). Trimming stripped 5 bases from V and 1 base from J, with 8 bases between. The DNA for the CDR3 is TGTGCCAGCAGCACCACGGGGAACACTGAAGCTTTCTTT. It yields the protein CASSTTGNTEAFF.

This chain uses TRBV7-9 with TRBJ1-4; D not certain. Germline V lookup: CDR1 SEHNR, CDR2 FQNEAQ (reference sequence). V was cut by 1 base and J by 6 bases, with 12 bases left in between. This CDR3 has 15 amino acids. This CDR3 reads CASSLGPRRDEKLFF. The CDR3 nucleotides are TGTGCCAGCAGCTTAGGGCCCCGGAGGGATGAAAAACTGTTTTTT.

CDR3 nucleotide sequence: TGTGCCAGCAGCTTAGGCCGAAGGGCAGGGGCCCATGAGCAGTTCTTC. Translation gives CASSLGRRAGAHEQFF. The rearrangement links TRBV7-6 to TRBJ2-1, with a tentative D call TRBD1 (6 bases). Germline-derived CDR1 and CDR2 are SGHVS and FNYEAQ. This CDR3 spans 16 amino acids. Deletions cut 1 base from V and 8 bases from J, with 18 bases between.

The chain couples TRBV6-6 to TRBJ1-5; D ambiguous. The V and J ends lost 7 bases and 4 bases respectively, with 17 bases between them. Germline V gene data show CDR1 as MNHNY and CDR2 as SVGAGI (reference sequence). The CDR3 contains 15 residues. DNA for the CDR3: TGTGCCAGCATGGAGCGGCAGCACTCAAATCAGCCCCAGCATTTT. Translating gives CASMERQHSNQPQHF.

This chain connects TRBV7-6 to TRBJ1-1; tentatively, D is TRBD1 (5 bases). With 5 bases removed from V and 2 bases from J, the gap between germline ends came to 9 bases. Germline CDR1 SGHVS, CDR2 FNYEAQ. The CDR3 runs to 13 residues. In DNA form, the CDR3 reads TGTGCCAGCAGCAACCGGGACAACACTGAAGCTTTCTTT. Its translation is CASSNRDNTEAFF.

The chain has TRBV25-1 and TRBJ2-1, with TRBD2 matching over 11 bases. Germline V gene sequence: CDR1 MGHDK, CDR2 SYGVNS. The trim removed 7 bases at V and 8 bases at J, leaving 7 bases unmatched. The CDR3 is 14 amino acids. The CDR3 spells CASMRLAGQDEQFF. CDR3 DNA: TGTGCCAGCATGAGACTAGCGGGACAGGATGAGCAGTTCTTC. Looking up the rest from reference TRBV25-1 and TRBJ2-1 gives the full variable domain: EADIYQTPRYLVIGTGKKITLECSQTMGHDKMYWYQQDPGMELHLIHYSYGVNSTEKGDLSSESTVSRIRTEHFPLTLESARPSHTSQYLCASMRLAGQDEQFFGPGTRLTVL.

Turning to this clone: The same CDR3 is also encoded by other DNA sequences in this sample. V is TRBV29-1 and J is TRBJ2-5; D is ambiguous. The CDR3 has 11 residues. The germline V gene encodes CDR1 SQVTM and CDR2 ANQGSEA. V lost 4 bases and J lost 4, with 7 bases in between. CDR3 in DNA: TGCAGCGTTGTGGGTCTAGAGACCCAGTACTTC. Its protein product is CSVVGLETQYF.